Following are 20 T cell receptor beta chains from one sample sequenced in a study of Graves' ophthalmopathy and Graves' hyperthyroidism. For repertoire sequencing, the TCR beta CDR3 regions were amplified from RNA transcripts. Second-round multiplex PCR came after first-round RT-PCR with HTBI primers. TCRdb itself ran the multiplex PCR reads through MiXCR, one entry per CDR3 protein. The sample holds approximately 160,000 distinct CDR3 sequences; about two fifths are singletons and the top ten take around 9.3%. The sample consisted of peripheral blood. These receptors were obtained from a young man with Graves' ophthalmopathy.

This rearrangement joins TRBV6-1 to TRBJ1-2; 8 bases map to TRBD1. J lost 8 bases, V lost 7 bases, and 12 bases had no gene match. The CDR3 extends over 14 amino acids. CDR1 and CDR2 (germline): MNHNS, SASEGT. The CDR3 DNA reads as TGTGCCAGCACCATCGGGGCAGGGGGCATGGGCTACACCTTC. Translating gives CASTIGAGGMGYTF.

This clonotype was observed at least ten times. V gene TRBV6-2 or TRBV6-3 combines with J gene TRBJ2-7; D possibly corresponds to TRBD2 (6 bases). From germline, CDR1 is MNHEY and CDR2 SVGEGT. This CDR3 has 15 residues. V was shortened by 0 bases and J by 0 bases, with 9 bases between the two germline ends. CDR3: CASSYSAGSSYEQYF. In nucleotides, the CDR3 is TGTGCCAGCAGTTACTCGGCGGGGAGCTCCTACGAGCAGTACTTC.

This clonotype was recorded many times. V and J are TRBV20-1 and TRBJ2-7; 15 nucleotides align to TRBD2. Germline lookup yields CDR1 DFQATT and CDR2 SNEGSKA (reference sequence). The V and J ends lost 3 bases and 3 bases, in that order; junction bases with no gene match: 12. This CDR3 has 18 amino acids. The CDR3 coding sequence is TGCAGTGCTAGCCCAAAACCGGGACTAGCGGGAGGCTACTACGAGCAGTACTTC. Its protein is CSASPKPGLAGGYYEQYF.

The rearrangement uses TRBV28 and TRBJ2-7; tentative D call: TRBD1 (6 bases). Trimming took off 6 bases at V and 2 bases at J, with 14 bases between the two ends. This CDR3 region has 14 residues. Germline assignment: CDR1 MDHEN and CDR2 SYDVKM. Here the CDR3 reads CASRRDRPPYEQYF. As DNA, the CDR3 is TGTGCCAGCAGGCGTGACAGGCCACCCTACGAGCAGTACTTC.

The V and J genes are TRBV6-2 or TRBV6-3 and TRBJ1-1; 7 bases agree with TRBD1. CDR1 and CDR2 from the germline V gene are MNHEY and SVGEGT. The CDR3 covers 16 residues. The junction had 10 bases not matched to a gene; V was cut back by 5 bases and J by 1 base. The CDR3 sequence is CASSTRGYNRNTEAFF. For the CDR3, the DNA is TGTGCCAGCAGTACCAGGGGGTATAATCGGAACACTGAAGCTTTCTTT.

The V and J genes are TRBV7-8 and TRBJ1-1; TRBD1 agrees at 11 bases. The CDR3 runs 14 residues. Trimming cost V 2 bases and J 8 bases; bases outside gene matches: 4. Germline CDR1 SGHVS, CDR2 FQNEAQ. The CDR3 sequence: CASSLQGQGGEAFF. As DNA, the CDR3 is TGTGCCAGCAGCTTACAGGGACAGGGGGGAGAAGCTTTCTTT.

This clonotype occurred many times. The rearrangement joins TRBV18 to TRBJ1-2, with D perhaps TRBD1 (6 bases). CDR1 and CDR2 (germline): KGHSH, LQKENI. Trimming took 4 bases from V and 5 from J, leaving 14 bases between them. This CDR3 has 14 residues. In nucleotides, the CDR3 is TGTGCCAGCTCACAGGAGGGGGGCGCATATGGCTACACCTTC. Its protein product is CASSQEGGAYGYTF.

Many counts were recorded for this clonotype. The V call is TRBV19, the J call TRBJ2-5, with 11 bases matching TRBD2. Germline-derived CDR1 and CDR2 are LNHDA and SQIVND (reference sequence). The CDR3 spans 16 residues. V lost 4 bases and J lost 2; bases outside the gene matches: 6. The CDR3 bases are TGTGCCAGTAGTACGCTAGCGGGAGGTGGGCAAGAGACCCAGTACTTC. The encoded protein is CASSTLAGGGQETQYF.

This clonotype was recorded many times. The chain employs TRBV29-1 and TRBJ1-1, with TRBD1 as a possible D gene (5 bases). In germline, CDR1 is SQVTM, CDR2 ANQGSEA. Trimming took 5 bases from V and 4 from J, leaving 14 bases between them. The length of the CDR3 is 13 residues. CDR3 in DNA: TGCAGCGTTCTACGGGGCCTAGGCACTGAAGCTTTCTTT. It yields the protein CSVLRGLGTEAFF. Full variable domain (outside the CDR3, taken from reference TRBV29-1 and TRBJ1-1): SAVISQKPSRDICQRGTSLTIQCQVDSQVTMMFWYRQQPGQSLTLIATANQGSEATYESGFVIDKFPISRPNLTFSTLTVSNMSPEDSSIYLCSVLRGLGTEAFFGQGTRLTVV.

The sample holds many counts of this clonotype. The rearrangement joins TRBV7-2 to TRBJ2-4; the match to TRBD1 covers 8 bases. This CDR3 contains 15 residues. The V and J ends lost 6 bases and 1 base, in that order; junction bases with no gene match: 5. CDR1 SGHTA and CDR2 FQGNSA come from the germline V gene. DNA for the CDR3: TGTGCCAGCAGTTCAGGGGGCTGGGCCAAAAACATTCAGTACTTC. Amino acids: CASSSGGWAKNIQYF.

At least ten counts were recorded for this clonotype. The chain links TRBV6-5 to TRBJ2-5; D gene ambiguous. Trimming removed 4 bases at V and 2 bases at J, with 14 bases between. Germline V gene lookup returns CDR1 MNHEY and CDR2 SVGAGI. This CDR3 contains 15 residues. The CDR3 bases are TGTGCCAGCAGTTCCCCCGAGTCAGTTCAAGAGACCCAGTACTTC. It is translated as CASSSPESVQETQYF.

The chain carries TRBV6-1 and TRBJ2-2; a possible D gene is TRBD2 (6 bases). The V gene's germline CDR1 is MNHNS and CDR2 SASEGT. The CDR3 is 13 residues long. V was trimmed by 6 bases and J by 4 bases, leaving 9 bases between them. CDR3 sequence (DNA): TGTGCCAGCAGCAAGGAGGGCACCGGGGAGCTGTTTTTT. The encoded protein is CASSKEGTGELFF.

There are many counts of this clonotype. V gene TRBV19 combines with J gene TRBJ1-5; TRBD1 matches at 12 bases. Trimming took 8 bases from V and 6 from J; bases not matched to a gene: 5. Germline CDR1 LNHDA, CDR2 SQIVND (reference sequence). The CDR3 contains 14 residues. CDR3 sequence (DNA): TGTGCCAGTGCCGGGACAGGGGGCGGTCAGCCCCAGCATTTT. Translating it yields CASAGTGGGQPQHF.

The V gene is TRBV29-1, the J gene TRBJ2-5; the D gene could be TRBD1 or TRBD2 (5 bases each). CDR1 SQVTM and CDR2 ANQGSEA come from the germline V gene. V shed 7 bases and J shed 2 bases, with 11 bases lying between them. The CDR3 runs to 12 residues. The chain's CDR3 is CSALRGQETQYF. CDR3 nucleotides: TGCAGCGCACTGAGGGGACAAGAGACCCAGTACTTC. Combining the CDR3 with reference TRBV29-1 and TRBJ2-5 gives the whole variable domain SAVISQKPSRDICQRGTSLTIQCQVDSQVTMMFWYRQQPGQSLTLIATANQGSEATYESGFVIDKFPISRPNLTFSTLTVSNMSPEDSSIYLCSALRGQETQYFGPGTRLLVL.

The genes are TRBV10-1 and TRBJ1-5, with D perhaps matching TRBD1 (6 bases). This CDR3 contains 14 residues. Germline CDR1 and CDR2: WNHNN and SYGVQD (reference sequence). V was pared by 3 bases and J by 6 bases, with 12 bases between. CDR3 nucleotide sequence: TGCGCCAGCAGTGACCCACAGGGCGGTCAGCCCCAGCATTTT. Translating it yields CASSDPQGGQPQHF.

In its sample, this clonotype was seen a few times. The chain joins TRBV11-2 to TRBJ2-7; no reliable D call. The germline CDR1 and CDR2 sequences are SGHAT and FQNNGV. Trimming stripped 5 bases from V and 4 bases from J, with 9 bases between. This CDR3 has 12 amino acids. Here the CDR3 reads CASSLLAYEQYF. The DNA for the CDR3 is TGTGCCAGCAGCCTCCTCGCGTACGAGCAGTACTTC.

The chain recombines TRBV6-2 or TRBV6-3 with TRBJ2-6; 9 bases are shared with TRBD2. The CDR3 runs to 18 residues. Germline V gives CDR1 MNHEY, CDR2 SVGEGT. Germline trimming cut 6 bases from V and 0 bases from J; bases unmatched to any gene: 9. The CDR3 bases are TGTGCCAGCAGATCCGGGACTAGCTTTAGCTCTGGGGCCAACGTCCTGACTTTC. Residues: CASRSGTSFSSGANVLTF.

J is TRBJ2-7 and V is TRBV11-2, with 8 bases that match TRBD1. Per germline, CDR1 SGHAT and CDR2 FQNNGV. CDR3 size: 13 residues. Unmatched junction bases numbered 6, after V lost 4 bases and J lost 7 bases. The CDR3 sequence: CASSSDRAAEQYF. CDR3 nucleotides: TGTGCCAGCAGCTCGGACAGGGCGGCGGAGCAGTACTTC.

The sample holds many counts of this clonotype. J is TRBJ2-5 and V is TRBV6-2 or TRBV6-3, with 7 bases identical to TRBD2. The CDR3 is 15 residues long. The germline V gene has CDR1 MNHEY and CDR2 SVGEGT. The ends lost 2 bases at V and 4 bases at J; junction bases unmatched: 7. CDR3 region: CASSYVPAGVETQYF. CDR3 in DNA: TGTGCCAGCAGTTACGTCCCTGCGGGAGTAGAGACCCAGTACTTC.

The J gene is TRBJ2-7, the V gene TRBV6-2 or TRBV6-3; D is undetermined. Trimming took 6 bases from V and 8 from J, leaving 14 bases between them. The V gene's germline CDR1 is MNHEY and CDR2 SVGEGT. The CDR3 contains 12 residues. For the CDR3, the DNA is TGTGCCAGCAGAACCGTTAACACGCAGCAGTACTTC. Translating it yields CASRTVNTQQYF.